This entry describes one T cell receptor (beta chain). TCRdb used MiXCR to reprocess the RT-PCR reads, holding one entry per CDR3 protein. Altogether about 680,000 distinct CDR3 sequences are present, approximately 15% being singletons, with the ten largest covering 3.6%. Looked up from germline, CDR1 is MGHRA and CDR2 is YSYEKL. The CDR3 sequence is 15 residues long. The V segment lost 6 bases and the J segment 2 bases; nucleotides outside the gene matches: 7. Sequencing was performed on memory CD4+ T cells from blood. The J gene is TRBJ2-3, the V gene TRBV4-1; 8 nucleotides align to TRBD2. The clonotype originates from a female donor in good health, serving as a healthy control. This chain's CDR3 is CASRGSGGLTDTQYF. The CDR3 nucleotides read TGCGCCAGCAGGGGGAGCGGGGGACTCACAGATACGCAGTATTTT.